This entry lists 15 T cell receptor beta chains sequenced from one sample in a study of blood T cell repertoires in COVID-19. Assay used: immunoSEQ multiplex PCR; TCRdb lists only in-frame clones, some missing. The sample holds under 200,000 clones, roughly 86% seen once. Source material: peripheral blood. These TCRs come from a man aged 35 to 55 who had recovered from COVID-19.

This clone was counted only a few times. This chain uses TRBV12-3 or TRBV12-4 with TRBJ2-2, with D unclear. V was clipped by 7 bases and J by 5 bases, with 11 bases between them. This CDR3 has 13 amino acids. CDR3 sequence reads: CASKFVETGELFF. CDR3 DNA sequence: TGTGCCAGCAAATTCGTAGAGACCGGGGAGCTGTTTTTT.

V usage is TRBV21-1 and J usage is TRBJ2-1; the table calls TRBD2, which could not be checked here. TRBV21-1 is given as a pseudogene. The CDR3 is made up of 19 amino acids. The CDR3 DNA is TGTGCCAGCAGCAAAGAAGGGTTTGGAGGCGGGAGACCCTACAATGAGCAGTTCTTC. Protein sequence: CASSKEGFGGGRPYNEQFF.

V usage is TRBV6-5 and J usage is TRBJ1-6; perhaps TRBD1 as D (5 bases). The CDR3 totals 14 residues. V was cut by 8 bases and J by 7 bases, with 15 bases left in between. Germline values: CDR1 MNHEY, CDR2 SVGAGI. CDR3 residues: CASLPRQKNSPLHF. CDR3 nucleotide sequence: TGTGCCAGCCTTCCGAGACAGAAAAATTCACCCCTCCACTTT.

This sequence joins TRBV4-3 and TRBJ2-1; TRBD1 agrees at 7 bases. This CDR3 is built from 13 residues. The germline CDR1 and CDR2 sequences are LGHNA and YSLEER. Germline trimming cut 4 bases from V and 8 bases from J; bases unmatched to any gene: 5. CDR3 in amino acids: CASSRRQGDEQFF. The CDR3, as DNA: TGCGCCAGCAGCCGGCGACAGGGCGATGAGCAGTTCTTC.

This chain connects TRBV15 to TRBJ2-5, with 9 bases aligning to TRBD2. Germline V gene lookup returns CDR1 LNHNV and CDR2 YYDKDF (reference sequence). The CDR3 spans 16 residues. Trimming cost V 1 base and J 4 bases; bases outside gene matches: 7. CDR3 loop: CATSRGSGGTPETQYF. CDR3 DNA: TGTGCCACCAGCAGAGGTAGCGGGGGAACCCCAGAGACCCAGTACTTC. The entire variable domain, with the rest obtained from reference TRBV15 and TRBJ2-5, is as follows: DAMVIQNPRYQVTQFGKPVTLSCSQTLNHNVMYWYQQKSSQAPKLLFHYYDKDFNNEADTPDNFQSRRPNTSFCFLDIRSPGLGDTAMYLCATSRGSGGTPETQYFGPGTRLLVL.

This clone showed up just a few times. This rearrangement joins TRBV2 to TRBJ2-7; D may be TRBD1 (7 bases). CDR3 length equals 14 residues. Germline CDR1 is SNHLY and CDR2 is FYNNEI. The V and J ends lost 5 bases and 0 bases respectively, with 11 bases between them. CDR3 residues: CASSSGGPSYEQYF. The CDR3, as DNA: TGTGCCAGCAGTTCAGGGGGGCCCTCCTACGAGCAGTACTTC.

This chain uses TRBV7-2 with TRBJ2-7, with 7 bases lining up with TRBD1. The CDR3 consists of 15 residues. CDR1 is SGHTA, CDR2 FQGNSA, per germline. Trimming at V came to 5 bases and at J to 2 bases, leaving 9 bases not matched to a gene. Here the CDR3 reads CASSTRDSGAYEQYF. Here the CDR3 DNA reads TGTGCCAGCAGCACCCGGGACAGTGGAGCCTACGAGCAGTACTTC.

Here the CDR3 DNA reads TGTGCCTGGAGTCGGACAGGGGGTAATTCACCCCTCCACTTT. Translating gives CAWSRTGGNSPLHF. The J gene is TRBJ1-6, the V gene TRBV30; 10 nucleotides line up with TRBD1. The V and J ends lost 2 bases and 6 bases, in that order; junction bases with no gene match: 1. Germline assignment: CDR1 GTSNPN and CDR2 SVGIG (reference sequence). This CDR3 has 14 residues.

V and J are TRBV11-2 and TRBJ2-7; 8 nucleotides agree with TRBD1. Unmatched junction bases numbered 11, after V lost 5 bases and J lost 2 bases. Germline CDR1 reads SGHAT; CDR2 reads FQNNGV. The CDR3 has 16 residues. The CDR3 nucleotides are TGTGCCAGCAGCCTGGCTTGGGACAGGTTCACCTACGAGCAGTACTTC. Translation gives CASSLAWDRFTYEQYF.

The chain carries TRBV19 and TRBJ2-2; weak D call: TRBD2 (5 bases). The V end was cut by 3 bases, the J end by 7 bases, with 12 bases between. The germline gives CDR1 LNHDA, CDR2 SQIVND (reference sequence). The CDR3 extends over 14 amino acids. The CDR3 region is CASSIAGVRGELFF. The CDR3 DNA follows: TGTGCCAGTAGTATCGCCGGGGTCCGCGGGGAGCTGTTTTTT.

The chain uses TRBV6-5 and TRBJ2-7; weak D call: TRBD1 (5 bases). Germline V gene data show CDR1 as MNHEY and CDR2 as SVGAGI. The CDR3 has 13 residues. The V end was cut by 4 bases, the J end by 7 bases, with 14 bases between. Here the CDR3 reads CASSFTGLGEQYF. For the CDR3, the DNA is TGTGCCAGCAGTTTTACAGGTCTCGGGGAGCAGTACTTC.

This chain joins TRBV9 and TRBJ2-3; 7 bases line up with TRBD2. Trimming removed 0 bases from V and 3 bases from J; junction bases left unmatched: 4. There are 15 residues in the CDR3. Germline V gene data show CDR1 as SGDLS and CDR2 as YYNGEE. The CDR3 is CASSVGGGGTDTQYF. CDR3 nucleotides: TGTGCCAGCAGCGTAGGTGGCGGGGGTACAGATACGCAGTATTTT.

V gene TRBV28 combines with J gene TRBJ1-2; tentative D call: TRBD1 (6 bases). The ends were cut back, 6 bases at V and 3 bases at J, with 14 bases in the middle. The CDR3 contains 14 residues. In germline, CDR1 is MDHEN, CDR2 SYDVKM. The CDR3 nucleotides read TGTGCCAGCAGCACCTCAGGGGTTTACTATGGCTACACCTTC. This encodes CASSTSGVYYGYTF.

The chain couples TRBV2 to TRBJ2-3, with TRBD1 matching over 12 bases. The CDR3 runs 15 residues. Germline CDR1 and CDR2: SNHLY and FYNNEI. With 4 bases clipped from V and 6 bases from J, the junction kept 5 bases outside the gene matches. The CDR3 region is CASSVRDRGLDTQYF. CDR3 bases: TGTGCCAGCAGTGTAAGGGACAGGGGGCTTGATACGCAGTATTTT.

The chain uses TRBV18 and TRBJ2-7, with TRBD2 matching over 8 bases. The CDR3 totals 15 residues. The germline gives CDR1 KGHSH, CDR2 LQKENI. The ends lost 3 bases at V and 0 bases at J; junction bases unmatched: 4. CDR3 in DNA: TGTGCCAGCTCACCCGGCGGGGGGCACTCCTACGAGCAGTACTTC. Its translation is CASSPGGGHSYEQYF.